This TCR beta chain was sequenced for a study of control samples from healthy donors and cancer patients. Measured with immunoSEQ multiplex PCR; TCRdb has only the in-frame clones, and not every one. Of about 120,000 clones listed, 85% to 95% were seen once; the top ten hold 0.58%. The CDR3 spans 13 residues. Germline-derived CDR1 and CDR2 are SGHRS and YFSETQ. Trimming left V 3 bases short and J 6 bases short, with 11 bases between. The receptor was isolated from an elderly man with head and neck cancer. The sequencing sample was made of PBMCs. The gene calls are TRBV5-1 and TRBJ2-3, with D possibly matching TRBD2 (6 bases). In DNA, the CDR3 is TGCGCCAGCAGCTCCGGTGGGGGGGATACGCAGTATTTT. Its translation: CASSSGGGDTQYF.